Below, one T cell receptor beta chain is given with its context. Its target is not known. The data were obtained in a study of beta chain features in type 1 diabetes. Study-level findings and limits: Comparison showed that naive, central memory and Treg TCRB repertoires appeared more similar among patients than among healthy donors.

J lost 1 base, V lost 1 base, and 11 bases had no gene match. Germline lookup yields CDR1 LNHDA and CDR2 SQIVND (reference sequence). This CDR3 is built from 18 residues. The investigators reverse transcribed all of the isolated RNA, so they sequenced expressed TCRB transcripts. Approximately 3.6 million reads, on average, came from each naive, central memory and regulatory T cell sample. Assay: immunoSEQ multiplex PCR; the TCRdb copy retains only in-frame clones and omits some. Altogether about 620,000 clones are present, around 16% being singletons, with the ten largest covering more than 0.08%. Using CD45RO/CCR7/CD25/CD127/CD95/CD27, CD4+ naive, central memory, regulatory and stem cell-like memory cells were sorted. Purities in excess of 95% were seen in all sorted populations.

This sequence was found in a man aged 18 to 29 in good health. V and J are TRBV19 and TRBJ2-3, with 7 bases that match TRBD1. Sequenced: naive CD4+ T cells from blood. The chain's CDR3 is CASSIVLPTGPRTDTQYF. In nucleotides, the CDR3 is TGTGCCAGTAGTATAGTCCTGCCGACAGGGCCCCGCACAGATACGCAGTATTTT.